These 32 T cell receptor beta chains share one sample of origin, sequenced in a study of cytomegalovirus exposure and HLA in healthy donors. PCR was performed using 60 Vbeta and 13 Jbeta primers. Libraries were prepared by immunoSEQ multiplex PCR; TCRdb keeps only in-frame clonotypes and omits some of them. The top ten hold under 3.5% of the sample, which has more than 100,000 clones, approximately 66% seen once. The specimen was PBMCs. These TCRs come from a woman between 45 and 65 years old in good health and CMV-seronegative.

V is TRBV29-1 and J is TRBJ2-3, with D tentatively TRBD2 (6 bases). Trimming stripped 5 bases from V and 3 bases from J, with 9 bases between. Germline V CDR1 and CDR2: SQVTM, ANQGSEA. The CDR3 consists of 12 residues. CDR3 residues: CSVPAGTDTQYF. The CDR3, as DNA: TGCAGCGTTCCGGCGGGGACAGATACGCAGTATTTT.

V and J are TRBV27 and TRBJ1-1; perhaps TRBD1 as D (6 bases). This CDR3 region has 12 residues. V was pared by 6 bases and J by 5 bases, with 10 bases between. Germline CDR1 is MNHEY and CDR2 is SMNVEV (reference sequence). The CDR3 spells CASSKTGTEAFF. DNA for the CDR3: TGTGCCAGCAGCAAAACAGGGACTGAAGCTTTCTTT.

J is TRBJ2-1 and V is TRBV5-1, with 9 bases matching TRBD2. The CDR3 totals 17 residues. Trimming took 4 bases from V and 0 from J; bases not matched to a gene: 8. Germline V gene lookup returns CDR1 SGHRS and CDR2 YFSETQ. CDR3 bases: TGCGCCAGCAGCGGCGTAGCGGGAGCCCACTCCTACAATGAGCAGTTCTTC. This encodes CASSGVAGAHSYNEQFF.

This clone was seen more than once but under ten times. The V gene is TRBV10-2, the J gene TRBJ1-2; a possible D gene is TRBD1 (6 bases). Trimming cost V 3 bases and J 4 bases, with 9 bases left between them. CDR1 WSHSY and CDR2 SAAADI come from the germline V gene. CDR3 length: 13 amino acids. CDR3 nucleotides: TGCGCCAGCAGTGAAGCAGGGGTCTATGGCTACACCTTC. Translation: CASSEAGVYGYTF.

This chain connects TRBV4-1 to TRBJ2-1, with 11 positions matching TRBD1. CDR1 and CDR2 (germline): MGHRA, YSYEKL. The CDR3 contains 16 residues. After removal of 3 bases from V and 2 bases from J, the junction contained 3 bases not matched to a gene. CDR3 region: CASSQPGQGAYNEQFF. The CDR3 DNA is TGCGCCAGCAGCCAGCCGGGACAGGGGGCCTACAATGAGCAGTTCTTC.

The chain recombines TRBV7-6 with TRBJ1-3; 7 positions agree with TRBD1. The CDR3 contains 21 residues. Trimming removed 2 bases from V and 0 bases from J; junction bases left unmatched: 19. Germline CDR1 is SGHVS and CDR2 is FNYEAQ. The CDR3 DNA sequence: TGTGCCAGCAGCTTAAGGGCCTTTCGGACAGGCAACATGAGCTCTGGAAACACCATATATTTT. This codes for CASSLRAFRTGNMSSGNTIYF.

On this clone itself: A read error may produce the germline difference seen at one junction end. J is TRBJ2-7 and V is TRBV7-7, with TRBD1 matching 7 bases. Germline CDR1 is SSHAT and CDR2 is FNYEAQ (reference sequence). The CDR3 has 15 residues. CDR3 region: CASSPGQALSYEQYF. The CDR3 DNA is TGTGCTAGCAGCCCAGGACAGGCCCTATCCTACGAGCAGTACTTC.

The chain uses TRBV5-5 and TRBJ1-2, with TRBD1 matching over 8 bases. Per germline, CDR1 SGHKS and CDR2 YYEKEE (reference sequence). Trimming removed 0 bases from V and 8 bases from J; junction bases left unmatched: 3. The CDR3 runs 13 residues. Here the CDR3 reads CASSLAGGRGYTF. CDR3 nucleotides: TGTGCCAGCAGCTTGGCAGGGGGCAGGGGCTACACCTTC.

This clone came up a few times. The chain employs TRBV12-5 and TRBJ2-1; 13 bases fit TRBD2. Germline lookup yields CDR1 LGHNT and CDR2 FRNRAP. With 3 bases clipped from V and 6 bases from J, the junction kept 2 bases outside the gene matches. There are 15 residues in the CDR3. DNA for the CDR3: TGTGCTAGTGGTTTAACTAGCGGGGGGGTCAATGAGCAGTTCTTC. Its translation: CASGLTSGGVNEQFF.

The CDR3 region is CASTFGSLNTEAFF. The CDR3 DNA reads as TGTGCCAGCACCTTCGGGTCGTTGAACACTGAAGCTTTCTTT. The rearrangement uses TRBV2 and TRBJ1-1; D not resolved. V gave up 7 bases and J gave up 0 bases, with 12 bases separating them. CDR1 and CDR2 from the germline V gene are SNHLY and FYNNEI. This CDR3 spans 14 amino acids.

The genes are TRBV29-1 and TRBJ2-1, with TRBD2 identical over 8 bases. J gave up 6 bases and V 4 bases, and 5 bases lay outside the gene matches. CDR1 and CDR2 from the germline V gene are SQVTM and ANQGSEA. The CDR3 sequence is 13 residues long. In DNA, the CDR3 is TGCAGCGTTGGCCGGGGGGGCTTCAATGAGCAGTTCTTC. Translation: CSVGRGGFNEQFF.

This clone was found a few times. The gene calls are TRBV27 and TRBJ2-3, with 8 bases that match TRBD2. V gave up 5 bases and J gave up 1 base; unmatched junction bases: 5. Germline V gives CDR1 MNHEY, CDR2 SMNVEV (reference sequence). The CDR3 is 15 amino acids. CDR3 sequence: CASSPTGGRTDTQYF. CDR3 nucleotide sequence: TGTGCCAGCAGTCCCACGGGAGGGCGCACAGATACGCAGTATTTT.

In this sample, this clone turned up once. The rearrangement uses TRBV30 and TRBJ1-6; TRBD1 agrees at 8 bases. Losses at the gene ends were 0 bases for V and 14 bases for J; bases not matched to a gene: 3. Germline assignment: CDR1 GTSNPN and CDR2 SVGIG (reference sequence). The CDR3 consists of 12 residues. The CDR3 DNA reads as TGTGCCTGGAGTGTACAGGGGGTAACCCTCCACTTT. Translated, it gives CAWSVQGVTLHF.

The J gene is TRBJ2-4, the V gene TRBV5-6, with D possibly TRBD2 on 5 matching bases. The CDR3 sequence is 15 residues long. Germline-derived CDR1 and CDR2 are SGHDT and YYEEEE. V was trimmed by 1 base and J by 0 bases, leaving 8 bases between them. CDR3 DNA sequence: TGTGCCAGCAGCTTGACTAGTCTAGCCAAAAACATTCAGTACTTC. Translation: CASSLTSLAKNIQYF.

The rearrangement links TRBV19 to TRBJ1-6; no firm D call. Germline-derived CDR1 and CDR2 are LNHDA and SQIVND (reference sequence). The V end was cut by 3 bases, the J end by 9 bases, with 15 bases between. The CDR3 runs 15 residues. CDR3 bases: TGTGCCAGTAGTATCCCCGGCGGGTCTCTTTCACCCCTCCACTTT. The encoded protein is CASSIPGGSLSPLHF.

This clone turned up a few times. The gene calls are TRBV18 and TRBJ2-7; possibly TRBD1 for D (6 bases). CDR1 is KGHSH and CDR2 is LQKENI in the germline V gene. The CDR3 contains 13 residues. Trimming took 2 bases from V and 4 from J, leaving 9 bases between them. CDR3 DNA sequence: TGTGCCAGCTCACCATACAGGGAATACGAGCAGTACTTC. This codes for CASSPYREYEQYF.

The chain combines TRBV29-1 with TRBJ2-3; 8 bases fit TRBD2. Germline CDR1 is SQVTM and CDR2 is ANQGSEA. Losses at the gene ends were 4 bases for V and 4 bases for J; bases not matched to a gene: 7. The CDR3 is 14 amino acids. CDR3 DNA sequence: TGCAGCGTTGGGGGGAAGACTAGCGCAGATACGCAGTATTTT. This sequence encodes CSVGGKTSADTQYF.

Turning to this clone: Compared with germline, one end of the junction differs, possibly owing to a read error. The rearrangement uses TRBV7-3 and TRBJ2-3; 7 bases map to TRBD1. The V gene's germline CDR1 is SGHTA and CDR2 FQGTGA. This CDR3 is built from 15 residues. The CDR3: CASSLTGAPTDTQYF. The CDR3 DNA reads TGTGCCAGCAGTTTAACAGGGGCTCCCACAGATACGCAGTATTTT.

The V gene is TRBV7-2, the J gene TRBJ2-1, with D possibly being TRBD2 (5 bases). V lost 0 bases and J lost 12, with 15 bases in between. Germline lookup yields CDR1 SGHTA and CDR2 FQGNSA. This CDR3 region has 14 residues. CDR3 DNA sequence: TGTGCCAGCAGCTTAGCGCCTAGCTTGGGTTTGCAGTTCTTC. Translating it yields CASSLAPSLGLQFF.

The V gene is TRBV28, the J gene TRBJ1-2; 7 nucleotides agree with TRBD1. The CDR3 runs to 10 residues. Germline CDR1 reads MDHEN; CDR2 reads SYDVKM. CDR3 amino acids: CGGRTGGYTF. In DNA form, the CDR3 reads TGTGGTGGGAGGACAGGAGGCTACACCTTC.

The rearrangement joins TRBV5-1 to TRBJ2-1, with 8 bases aligning to TRBD2. J gave up 7 bases and V 1 base, and 10 bases lay outside the gene matches. The germline gives CDR1 SGHRS, CDR2 YFSETQ. CDR3 length: 16 amino acids. CDR3 residues: CASSLKSGGTENEQFF. Written as DNA, the CDR3 is TGCGCCAGCAGCTTGAAAAGCGGGGGAACCGAGAATGAGCAGTTCTTC.

V is TRBV11-2 and J is TRBJ2-6; 8 nucleotides line up with TRBD1. This CDR3 region has 17 residues. Trimming took 3 bases from V and 1 from J; bases not matched to a gene: 5. CDR1 is SGHAT, CDR2 FQNNGV, per germline. CDR3 DNA sequence: TGTGCCAGCAGCTTGGTCAGGGGGCTTTCTGGGGCCAACGTCCTGACTTTC. Translated: CASSLVRGLSGANVLTF.

This chain connects TRBV6-5 to TRBJ2-5, with D maybe TRBD1 (5 bases). The CDR3 loop spans 16 amino acids. CDR1 and CDR2 from the germline V gene are MNHEY and SVGAGI. Trimming removed 2 bases at V and 1 base at J, with 14 bases between. The CDR3 loop reads CASSYSLRVGQETQYF. CDR3 nucleotides: TGTGCCAGCAGTTACAGCCTCAGGGTTGGCCAAGAGACCCAGTACTTC.

The rearrangement joins TRBV6-5 to TRBJ2-5; D is undetermined. This CDR3 spans 12 amino acids. CDR1 and CDR2 from the germline V gene are MNHEY and SVGAGI. V dropped 6 bases and J dropped 5 bases, with 10 bases sitting between them. The chain's CDR3 is CASRGPWETQYF. The CDR3 nucleotides are TGTGCCAGCAGGGGCCCTTGGGAGACCCAGTACTTC.

The rearrangement links TRBV30 to TRBJ1-1; no definite D call. Germline V lookup: CDR1 GTSNPN, CDR2 SVGIG (reference sequence). Trimming pared 4 bases from V and 3 bases from J, leaving 15 bases between. The CDR3 runs 14 residues. In DNA form, the CDR3 reads TGTGCCTGGATGGAGGGTTTTGTGTACACTGAAGCTTTCTTT. It translates to CAWMEGFVYTEAFF.

The rearrangement joins TRBV27 to TRBJ1-5; 7 nucleotides match TRBD1. V lost 5 bases, J lost 0 bases, and 19 bases stayed unmatched. The CDR3 length is 20 residues. From germline, CDR1 is MNHEY and CDR2 SMNVEV (reference sequence). The CDR3 DNA reads as TGTGCCAGCAGTCCAAACACCCGCGACAGGGCCATTTATAGCAATCAGCCCCAGCATTTT. Amino acids: CASSPNTRDRAIYSNQPQHF.

In its sample, this clone was seen a few times. The V call is TRBV6-1, the J call TRBJ2-1; maybe TRBD1 (6 bases). V lost 1 base and J lost 0, with 7 bases in between. Germline CDR1 reads MNHNS; CDR2 reads SASEGT. The CDR3 runs to 15 residues. The CDR3 nucleotides read TGTGCCAGCAGTGAAGGCAGGGGCTCCTACAATGAGCAGTTCTTC. Protein product: CASSEGRGSYNEQFF.

The chain recombines TRBV5-1 with TRBJ2-2, with 10 bases aligning to TRBD1. Germline lookup yields CDR1 SGHRS and CDR2 YFSETQ. V gave up 6 bases and J gave up 2 bases; unmatched junction bases: 1. The CDR3 loop spans 14 amino acids. The CDR3 region has the DNA TGCGCCAGCAAGACAGGGGGCAACACCGGGGAGCTGTTTTTT. This encodes CASKTGGNTGELFF.

In its sample, this clone was seen a few times. The chain joins TRBV28 to TRBJ1-2; TRBD1 agrees at 7 bases. The germline gives CDR1 MDHEN, CDR2 SYDVKM. The CDR3 length is 13 residues. V dropped 6 bases and J dropped 4; count of bases not matched to a gene: 5. This chain's CDR3 is CASSLPGGYGYTF. In nucleotides, the CDR3 is TGTGCCAGCAGCCTGCCAGGGGGCTATGGCTACACCTTC.

J is TRBJ1-2 and V is TRBV5-4; 7 nucleotides agree with TRBD1. Trimming removed 3 bases from V and 4 bases from J; junction bases left unmatched: 3. Germline V CDR1 and CDR2: SGHNT, YYREEE (reference sequence). CDR3 length: 13 residues. CDR3 residues: CASSWGDSYGYTF. The CDR3 DNA reads TGTGCCAGCAGCTGGGGGGACAGCTATGGCTACACCTTC.

The J gene is TRBJ1-3, the V gene TRBV7-9, with D possibly being TRBD1 (5 bases). The V gene's germline CDR1 is SEHNR and CDR2 FQNEAQ (reference sequence). Trimming left V 3 bases short and J 1 base short, with 16 bases between. The CDR3 runs 17 residues. The chain's CDR3 is CASSLPEGRRSGNTIYF. The CDR3 region has the DNA TGTGCCAGCAGCTTGCCCGAGGGGAGGCGGTCTGGAAACACCATATATTTT.

The table lists this clone with a few counts. V is TRBV6-6 and J is TRBJ2-1; TRBD2 is a possible D gene (5 bases). The CDR3 has 15 residues. The germline V and J ends were trimmed by 5 bases and 7 bases, with 18 bases remaining between them. The germline gives CDR1 MNHNY, CDR2 SVGAGI (reference sequence). The CDR3 coding sequence is TGTGCCAGCAGTGCGACCCTGTCAAGGGAGAATGAGCAGTTCTTC. As protein: CASSATLSRENEQFF.